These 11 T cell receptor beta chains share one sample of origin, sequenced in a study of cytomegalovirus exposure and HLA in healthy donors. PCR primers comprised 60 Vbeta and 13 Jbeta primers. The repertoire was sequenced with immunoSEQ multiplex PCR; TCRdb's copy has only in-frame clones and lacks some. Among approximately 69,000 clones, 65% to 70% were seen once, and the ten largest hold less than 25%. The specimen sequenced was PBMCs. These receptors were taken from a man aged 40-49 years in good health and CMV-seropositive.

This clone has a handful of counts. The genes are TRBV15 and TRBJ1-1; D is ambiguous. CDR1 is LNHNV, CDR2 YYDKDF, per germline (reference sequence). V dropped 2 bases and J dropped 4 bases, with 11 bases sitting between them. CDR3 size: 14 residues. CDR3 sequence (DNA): TGTGCCACCAGCAGATCTAGACTCGGCACTGAAGCTTTCTTT. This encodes CATSRSRLGTEAFF.

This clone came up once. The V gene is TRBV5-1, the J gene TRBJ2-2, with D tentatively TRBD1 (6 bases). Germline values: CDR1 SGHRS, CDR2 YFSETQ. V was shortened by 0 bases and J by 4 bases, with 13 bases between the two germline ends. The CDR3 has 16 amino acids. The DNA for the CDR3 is TGCGCCAGCAGCTTGGCGTTGACAGGAGGCACCGGGGAGCTGTTTTTT. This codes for CASSLALTGGTGELFF.

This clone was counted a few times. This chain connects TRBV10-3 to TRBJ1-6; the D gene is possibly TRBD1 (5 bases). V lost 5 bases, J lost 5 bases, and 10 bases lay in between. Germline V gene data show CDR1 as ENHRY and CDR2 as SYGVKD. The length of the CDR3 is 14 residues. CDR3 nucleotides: TGTGCCATCAGTAAACAGGAGAATAATTCACCCCTCCACTTT. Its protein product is CAISKQENNSPLHF.

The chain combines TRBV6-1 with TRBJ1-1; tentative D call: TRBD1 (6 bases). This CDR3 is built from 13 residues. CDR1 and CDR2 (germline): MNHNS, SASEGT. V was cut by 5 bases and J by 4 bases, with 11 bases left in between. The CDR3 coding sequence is TGTGCCAGCAGTCCAGGGGTGGTCACTGAAGCTTTCTTT. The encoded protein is CASSPGVVTEAFF.

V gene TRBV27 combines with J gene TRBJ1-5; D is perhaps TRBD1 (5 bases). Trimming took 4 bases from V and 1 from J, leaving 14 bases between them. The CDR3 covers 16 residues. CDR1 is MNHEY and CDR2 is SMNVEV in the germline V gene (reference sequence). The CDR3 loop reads CASSSGDPISNQPQHF. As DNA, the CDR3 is TGTGCCAGCAGTTCGGGGGATCCGATCAGCAATCAGCCCCAGCATTTT.

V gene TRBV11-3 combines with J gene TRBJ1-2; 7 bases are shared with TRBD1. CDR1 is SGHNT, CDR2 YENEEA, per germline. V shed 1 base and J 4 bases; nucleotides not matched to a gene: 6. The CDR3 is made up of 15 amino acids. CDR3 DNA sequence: TGTGCCAGCAGCTTAGGAAGGGGGCGATCCTATGGCTACACCTTC. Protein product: CASSLGRGRSYGYTF. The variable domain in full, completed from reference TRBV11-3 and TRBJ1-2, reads EAGVVQSPRYKIIEKKQPVAFWCNPISGHNTLYWYLQNLGQGPELLIRYENEEAVDDSQLPKDRFSAERLKGVDSTLKIQPAELGDSAVYLCASSLGRGRSYGYTFGSGTRLTVV.

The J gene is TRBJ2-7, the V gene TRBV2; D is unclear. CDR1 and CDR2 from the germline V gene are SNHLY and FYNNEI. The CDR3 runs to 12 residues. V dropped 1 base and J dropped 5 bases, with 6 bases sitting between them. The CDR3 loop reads CASSEGSDEQYF. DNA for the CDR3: TGTGCCAGCAGTGAAGGGTCAGACGAGCAGTACTTC.

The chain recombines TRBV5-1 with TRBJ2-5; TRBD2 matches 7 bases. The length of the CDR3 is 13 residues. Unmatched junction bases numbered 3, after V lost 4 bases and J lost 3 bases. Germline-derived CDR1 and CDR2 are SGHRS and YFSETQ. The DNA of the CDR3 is TGCGCCAGCAGCCCAGGACTAGAAGAGACCCAGTACTTC. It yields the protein CASSPGLEETQYF. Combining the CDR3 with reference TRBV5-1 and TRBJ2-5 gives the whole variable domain KAGVTQTPRYLIKTRGQQVTLSCSPISGHRSVSWYQQTPGQGLQFLFEYFSETQRNKGNFPGRFSGRQFSNSRSEMNVSTLELGDSALYLCASSPGLEETQYFGPGTRLLVL.

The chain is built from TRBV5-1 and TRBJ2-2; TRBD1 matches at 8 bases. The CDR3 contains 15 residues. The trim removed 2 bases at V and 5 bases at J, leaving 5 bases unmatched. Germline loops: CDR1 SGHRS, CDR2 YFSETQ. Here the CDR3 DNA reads TGCGCCAGCAGCTTCCTACAGGGGGGAACCGGGGAGCTGTTTTTT. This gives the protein CASSFLQGGTGELFF.

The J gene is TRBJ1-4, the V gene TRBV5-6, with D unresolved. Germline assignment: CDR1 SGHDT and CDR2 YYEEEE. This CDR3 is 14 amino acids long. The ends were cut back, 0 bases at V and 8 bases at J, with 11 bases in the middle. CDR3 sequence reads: CASSLGSVGEKLFF. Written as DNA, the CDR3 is TGTGCCAGCAGCTTGGGTTCGGTCGGGGAAAAACTGTTTTTT.

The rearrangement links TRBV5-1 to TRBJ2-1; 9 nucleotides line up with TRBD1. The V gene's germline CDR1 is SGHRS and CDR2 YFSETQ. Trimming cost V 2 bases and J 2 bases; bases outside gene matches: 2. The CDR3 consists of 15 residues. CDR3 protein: CASSFTGGTYNEQFF. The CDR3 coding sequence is TGCGCCAGCAGCTTCACAGGGGGCACCTACAATGAGCAGTTCTTC.